The clone carrying this T cell receptor (beta chain) was seen a single time. Its target is unknown. This sample stems from a study of shared clonotypes between healthy human individuals. About the study: Per donor, CD8 memory used one plate, CD8 naive used two, CD4 memory used three and CD4 naive used three. Findings of the study overall: For naive CD4 cells, approximately 4.8% of clonotypes were shared across a few donors.

In germline, CDR1 is MDHEN, CDR2 SYDVKM. CDR3 size: 15 residues. J was trimmed by 6 bases and V by 6 bases; bases with no gene match: 10. For sorted subsets, 150 to 250 ng DNA per replicate equaled approximately 30,000 T cell genomes. TCRdb's copy holds only in-frame clones and misses some; the assay was immunoSEQ multiplex PCR. Of 1.6 million or so clones listed, roughly 98.5% were seen once; the top ten hold over 0.3%. The sample consisted of naive CD4+ T cells sorted from blood. Subset in this sample: CD45RA+ positively selected. The receptor was isolated from a man aged 25 to 40 in good health. This chain joins TRBV28 and TRBJ2-1, with 8 bases identical to TRBD1. Here the CDR3 DNA reads TGTGCCAGCAGCGAGAACAGGGGGGCAGGCAATGAGCAGTTCTTC. Amino acid sequence: CASSENRGAGNEQFF.